This T cell receptor (beta chain) was identified during a study of cytomegalovirus exposure and HLA in healthy donors. A note on this clone: The antigen remains unidentified.

The J segment lost 9 bases and the V segment lost 2 bases, leaving 1 base of the junction unmatched. Germline V gene lookup returns CDR1 SGHTA and CDR2 FQGNSA. The CDR3 contains 13 residues. The PCR employed 60 Vbeta primers together with 13 Jbeta primers. Profiling relied on immunoSEQ multiplex PCR, and the TCRdb table lists in-frame clones only, not all of them. The sample records some 57,000 clones, around three quarters being singletons. The study, taken as a whole, reports: In a later analysis, a genetic analysis reported fewer productive-TCR N-insertions in an Asian-associated ancestry cluster than the cohort average.

The chain links TRBV7-2 to TRBJ1-6; 7 nucleotides agree with TRBD1. The origin of this receptor is a woman in her fifties or sixties in good health and CMV-seropositive. The specimen sequenced was PBMCs. The CDR3 DNA follows: TGTGCCAGCAGCTTAAACAGGGGTTCACCCCTCCACTTT. Its protein product is CASSLNRGSPLHF.